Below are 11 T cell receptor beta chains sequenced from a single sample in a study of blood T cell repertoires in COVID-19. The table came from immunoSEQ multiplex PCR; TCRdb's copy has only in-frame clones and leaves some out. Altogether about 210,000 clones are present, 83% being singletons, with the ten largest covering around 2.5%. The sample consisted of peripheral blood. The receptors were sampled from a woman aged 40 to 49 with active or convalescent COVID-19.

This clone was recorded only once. In DNA form, the CDR3 reads TGTGCCAGCAGCTTATGGGGGGGGCAAACCGGGACAGATACGCAGTATTTT. This translates into CASSLWGGQTGTDTQYF. V and J are TRBV11-3 and TRBJ2-3, with D possibly being TRBD2 (7 bases). From germline, CDR1 is SGHNT and CDR2 YENEEA. The V end lost 2 bases, the J end lost 3 bases, and 18 bases lay between the germline ends. The CDR3 spans 17 residues.

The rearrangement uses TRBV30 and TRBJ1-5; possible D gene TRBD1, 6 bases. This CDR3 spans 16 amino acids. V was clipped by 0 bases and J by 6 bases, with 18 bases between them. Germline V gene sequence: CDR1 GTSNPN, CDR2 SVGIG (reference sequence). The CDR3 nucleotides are TGTGCCTGGAGTGTACCGTCGGGGGGCGGGGGTCAGCCCCAGCATTTT. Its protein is CAWSVPSGGGGQPQHF.

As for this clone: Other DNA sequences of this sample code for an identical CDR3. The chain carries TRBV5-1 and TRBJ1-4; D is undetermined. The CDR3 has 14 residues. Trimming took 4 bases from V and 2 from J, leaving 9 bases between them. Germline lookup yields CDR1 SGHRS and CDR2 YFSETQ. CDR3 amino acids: CASSRGSTNEKLFF. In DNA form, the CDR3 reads TGCGCCAGCAGCCGAGGGTCGACTAATGAAAAACTGTTTTTT.

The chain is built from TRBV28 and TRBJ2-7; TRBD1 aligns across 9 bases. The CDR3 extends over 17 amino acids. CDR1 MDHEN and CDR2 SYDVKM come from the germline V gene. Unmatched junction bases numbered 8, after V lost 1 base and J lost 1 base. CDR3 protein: CASSLLGQGALSYEQYF. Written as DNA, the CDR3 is TGTGCCAGCAGTTTATTGGGACAGGGCGCCTTATCCTACGAGCAGTACTTC.

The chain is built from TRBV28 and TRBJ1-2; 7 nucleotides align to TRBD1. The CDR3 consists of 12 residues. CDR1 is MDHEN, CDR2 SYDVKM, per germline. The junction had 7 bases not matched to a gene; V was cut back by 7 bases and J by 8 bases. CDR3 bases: TGTGCCAGCAATCGACAGGGCTTCGGCTACACCTTC. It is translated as CASNRQGFGYTF.

CDR3 sequence (DNA): TGCACCAGCAGCCAAGATCGGCAGGGGCTAAGATCCAAAATGCTCTCCTACGAGCAGTACTTC. Its protein is CTSSQDRQGLRSKMLSYEQYF. The chain employs TRBV1 and TRBJ2-7; the table's TRBD1 call for D was not verified on the DNA. TRBV1 is a pseudogene. This CDR3 comprises 21 residues.

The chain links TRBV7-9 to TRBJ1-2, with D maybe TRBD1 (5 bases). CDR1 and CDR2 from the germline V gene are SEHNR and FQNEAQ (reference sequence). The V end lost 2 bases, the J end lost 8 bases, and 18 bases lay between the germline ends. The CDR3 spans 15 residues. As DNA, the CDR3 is TGTGCCAGCAGCTTAAGCGGGGCCCGGGCGTTCGGCTACACCTTC. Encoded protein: CASSLSGARAFGYTF.

CDR3 in DNA: TGTGCCTGGAGTGTACGGGTCGGAGCGGATACGCAGTATTTT. It specifies CAWSVRVGADTQYF. The genes are TRBV30 and TRBJ2-3; the D is unclear. Trimming stripped 0 bases from V and 6 bases from J, with 13 bases between. Germline CDR1 and CDR2: GTSNPN and SVGIG (reference sequence). The CDR3 covers 14 residues. Supplemented by reference TRBV30 and TRBJ2-3, the full variable domain reads SQTIHQWPATLVQPVGSPLSLECTVEGTSNPNLYWYRQAAGRGLQLLFYSVGIGQISSEVPQNLSASRPQDRQFILSSKKLLLSDSGFYLCAWSVRVGADTQYFGPGTRLTVL.

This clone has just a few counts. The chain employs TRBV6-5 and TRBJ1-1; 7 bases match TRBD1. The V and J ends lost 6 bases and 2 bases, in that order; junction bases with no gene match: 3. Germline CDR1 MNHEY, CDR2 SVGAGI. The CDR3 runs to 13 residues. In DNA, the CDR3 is TGTGCCAGCAGCGACAGGGACAACACTGAAGCTTTCTTT. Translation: CASSDRDNTEAFF.

The CDR3 loop is CATSDWTGDSYNEQFF. The DNA of the CDR3 is TGTGCCACCAGTGATTGGACAGGGGATTCCTACAATGAGCAGTTCTTC. This sequence joins TRBV24-1 and TRBJ2-1, with 9 bases lining up with TRBD1. The J segment lost 1 base and the V segment lost 2 bases, leaving 2 bases of the junction unmatched. The CDR3 runs 16 residues. CDR1 is KGHDR and CDR2 is SFDVKD in the germline V gene.

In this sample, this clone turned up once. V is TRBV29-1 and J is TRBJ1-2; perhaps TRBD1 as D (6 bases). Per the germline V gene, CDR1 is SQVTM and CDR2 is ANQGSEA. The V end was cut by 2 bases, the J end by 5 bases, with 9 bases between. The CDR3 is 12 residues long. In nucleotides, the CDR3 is TGCAGCGTTGAAAAGGGGGGGTATGGCTACACCTTC. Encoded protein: CSVEKGGYGYTF.